These 26 T cell receptor beta chains originate from one sample sequenced in a study of T cells in Graves' hyperthyroidism and ophthalmopathy. TCR beta CDR3 regions were amplified from RNA. The HTBI primer set served for first-round RT-PCR of the TCR CDR3. TCRdb redid the calling of the multiplex PCR reads with MiXCR, one entry per CDR3 protein. The repertoire has 300,000 to 450,000 distinct CDR3 sequences, around a sixth of them found once; the top ten carry around 30%. The sample was blood. All receptors derive from a woman in her late teens or twenties with Graves' hyperthyroidism that later progressed to Graves' ophthalmopathy.

This clonotype was seen just once. One base away lies a much larger clone, so this may be a sequencing read error. V usage is TRBV7-8 and J usage is TRBJ2-3; 9 positions agree with TRBD1. Germline CDR1 is SGHVS and CDR2 is FQNEAQ. CDR3 size: 16 residues. Trimming took 8 bases from V and 4 from J; bases not matched to a gene: 13. In nucleotides, the CDR3 is TGTGCCAGCGTATACCAAAGGACAGGGGCGCCAGATACGCAGTATTTT. It codes for CASVYQRTGAPDTQYF. The whole variable domain, filled in from reference TRBV7-8 and TRBJ2-3, reads GAGVSQSPRYKVAKRGQDVALRCDPISGHVSLFWYQQALGQGPEFLTYFQNEAQLDKSGLPSDRFFAERPEGSVSTLKIQRTQQEDSAVYLCASVYQRTGAPDTQYFGPGTRLTVL.

This clonotype was seen repeatedly, ten times or more. The gene calls are TRBV7-8 and TRBJ1-2; 7 bases line up with TRBD1. The V and J ends lost 1 base and 3 bases, in that order; junction bases with no gene match: 2. Per germline, CDR1 SGHVS and CDR2 FQNEAQ. The CDR3 consists of 14 residues. As DNA, the CDR3 is TGTGCCAGCAGCTTAGGACAGGGCGACTATGGCTACACCTTC. It codes for CASSLGQGDYGYTF.

There are a few counts of this clonotype. CDR3 region: CASSLWGGQFF. CDR3 DNA sequence: TGTGCCAGCAGTTTATGGGGGGGGCAGTTCTTC. V usage is TRBV27 and J usage is TRBJ2-1; 7 bases map to TRBD2. This CDR3 spans 11 amino acids. Germline CDR1 is MNHEY and CDR2 is SMNVEV (reference sequence). Germline trimming cut 1 base from V and 12 bases from J; bases unmatched to any gene: 0.

This clonotype was observed a few times. One base away lies a much larger clone, so this may be a sequencing read error. The chain uses TRBV7-2 and TRBJ2-2; unclear D gene. Germline V gene sequence: CDR1 SGHTA, CDR2 FQGNSA. The CDR3 is 15 amino acids. Trimming left V 7 bases short and J 1 base short, with 13 bases between. The CDR3 DNA reads TGTACCAGCACCACCAACTACCAGAACACCGGGGAGCTGTTTTTT. Protein product: CTSTTNYQNTGELFF.

V is TRBV29-1 and J is TRBJ1-4; possibly TRBD1 for D (5 bases). V was cut by 4 bases and J by 13 bases, with 13 bases left in between. The CDR3 has 11 residues. CDR1 is SQVTM and CDR2 is ANQGSEA in the germline V gene. CDR3 sequence reads: CSVAGAPGLFF. The CDR3 DNA is TGCAGCGTTGCCGGGGCCCCAGGACTGTTTTTT.

This chain connects TRBV5-8 to TRBJ2-3; 8 nucleotides match TRBD1. Losses at the gene ends were 6 bases for V and 4 bases for J; bases not matched to a gene: 7. Germline V gives CDR1 SGHTS, CDR2 YDEGEE. CDR3 length equals 14 residues. The CDR3 DNA reads TGTGCCAGCAAGGACAGGGATGATTCAGATACGCAGTATTTT. This codes for CASKDRDDSDTQYF.

This chain joins TRBV11-2 and TRBJ2-1; TRBD2 aligns across 14 bases. CDR3 length: 20 amino acids. V gave up 2 bases and J gave up 8 bases; unmatched junction bases: 17. Germline CDR1 is SGHAT and CDR2 is FQNNGV. The CDR3 coding sequence is TGTGCCAGCAGCTTATTAGTGTCGGTCAGTACGGGACTAGCGGGAGATGAGCAGTTCTTC. Encoded protein: CASSLLVSVSTGLAGDEQFF.

As to this clonotype: A much larger clone lies a single base off, so this may be a read error. V is TRBV6-2 or TRBV6-3 and J is TRBJ1-5; D is possibly TRBD1 (5 bases). The CDR3 spans 16 residues. Germline V CDR1 and CDR2: MNHEY, SVGEGT. The V and J ends lost 6 bases and 0 bases respectively, with 15 bases between them. CDR3 in amino acids: CASSPYGQHSNQPQHF. The CDR3 DNA reads TGTGCCAGCAGCCCCTACGGACAACATAGCAATCAGCCCCAGCATTTT.

This clonotype was detected many times. The chain carries TRBV3-1 and TRBJ1-5, with a tentative D call TRBD1 (5 bases). The CDR3 extends over 13 amino acids. Germline CDR1 is LGHDT and CDR2 is YNNKEL (reference sequence). V was shortened by 6 bases and J by 3 bases, with 9 bases between the two germline ends. The CDR3 DNA follows: TGTGCCAGCAGTCGGACACCCAATCAGCCCCAGCATTTT. It specifies CASSRTPNQPQHF.

The rearrangement uses TRBV3-1 and TRBJ2-2, with TRBD2 identical over 8 bases. Germline V CDR1 and CDR2: LGHDT, YNNKEL (reference sequence). The J segment lost 7 bases and the V segment lost 4 bases, leaving 14 bases of the junction unmatched. The CDR3 has 17 residues. CDR3 in amino acids: CASSLLGAGGFHGELFF. CDR3 bases: TGTGCCAGCAGCCTCCTGGGGGCGGGAGGATTTCACGGGGAGCTGTTTTTT.

The gene calls are TRBV15 and TRBJ1-5, with D perhaps TRBD1 (6 bases). This CDR3 has 15 residues. From germline, CDR1 is LNHNV and CDR2 YYDKDF (reference sequence). The V gene lost 4 bases and the J gene lost 2 bases, with 12 bases spanning the gap. The CDR3 DNA reads as TGTGCCACCAGCAAAGGGACACTCGGCAATCAGCCCCAGCATTTT. Translation: CATSKGTLGNQPQHF. The full variable domain, with the rest looked up from reference TRBV15 and TRBJ1-5, is DAMVIQNPRYQVTQFGKPVTLSCSQTLNHNVMYWYQQKSSQAPKLLFHYYDKDFNNEADTPDNFQSRRPNTSFCFLDIRSPGLGDTAMYLCATSKGTLGNQPQHFGDGTRLSIL.

This clonotype occurred many times. The CDR3 DNA sequence: TGTGCCAGCAGTTTATCACAGGGATGGCTTTACAATGAGCAGTTCTTC. This encodes CASSLSQGWLYNEQFF. The rearrangement links TRBV28 to TRBJ2-1; TRBD1 is a possible D gene (6 bases). Germline-derived CDR1 and CDR2 are MDHEN and SYDVKM. This CDR3 is 16 amino acids long. V was shortened by 1 base and J by 4 bases, with 14 bases between the two germline ends.

The table lists this clonotype with a few counts. The chain joins TRBV13 to TRBJ2-7; 8 bases are a match to TRBD2. Germline CDR1 is PRHDT and CDR2 is FYEKMQ (reference sequence). This CDR3 region has 16 residues. Losses at the gene ends were 3 bases for V and 5 bases for J; bases not matched to a gene: 12. The CDR3 spells CASSFSQGPRGDEQYF. The CDR3 DNA reads TGTGCCAGCAGCTTTTCACAGGGCCCGCGGGGGGACGAGCAGTACTTC.

This clonotype was picked up many times. The V gene is TRBV20-1, the J gene TRBJ2-5; 13 nucleotides agree with TRBD2. This CDR3 is 19 amino acids long. V shed 5 bases, J shed 4 bases, and the junction held 19 bases outside the gene matches. Germline V gives CDR1 DFQATT, CDR2 SNEGSKA (reference sequence). The CDR3 bases are TGCAGTGCTCCAGCCGACCCGACCGTGGGACTAGCGGGAAGAGAGACCCAGTACTTC. This gives the protein CSAPADPTVGLAGRETQYF.

This clonotype was detected many times. This chain connects TRBV28 to TRBJ2-1, with 11 bases that match TRBD2. The CDR3 extends over 15 amino acids. Per germline, CDR1 MDHEN and CDR2 SYDVKM. V trimming: 2 bases; J trimming: 6 bases; junction bases outside the gene matches: 3. The CDR3 DNA reads as TGTGCCAGCAGTTTAACTAGCGGGAGTGGCAATGAGCAGTTCTTC. Protein sequence: CASSLTSGSGNEQFF.

The chain carries TRBV15 and TRBJ2-1, with 8 nucleotides matching TRBD2. The V gene's germline CDR1 is LNHNV and CDR2 YYDKDF (reference sequence). Unmatched junction bases numbered 8, after V lost 0 bases and J lost 4 bases. The CDR3 has 17 residues. This chain's CDR3 is CATSRDRSSGRYNEQFF. As DNA, the CDR3 is TGTGCCACCAGCAGAGATAGGTCCAGCGGGAGATACAATGAGCAGTTCTTC.

Ten or more counts support this clonotype. The chain uses TRBV10-3 and TRBJ1-1; D is perhaps TRBD1 (6 bases). Trimming shortened V by 3 bases and J by 4 bases, and 15 bases separated the two germline ends. CDR1 and CDR2 from the germline V gene are ENHRY and SYGVKD. CDR3 size: 15 residues. The CDR3 loop is CAISDRTQGSTEAFF. The CDR3 DNA follows: TGTGCCATCAGTGACCGCACACAGGGTAGCACTGAAGCTTTCTTT.

This clonotype was seen a handful of times. This chain joins TRBV7-9 and TRBJ2-6; D is ambiguous. Trimming took 4 bases from V and 4 from J, leaving 8 bases between them. Germline CDR1 SEHNR, CDR2 FQNEAQ (reference sequence). The CDR3 sequence is 14 residues long. The CDR3 bases are TGTGCCAGCAGCTCCAGCGTGGGGGCCAACGTCCTGACTTTC. Its translation: CASSSSVGANVLTF. The variable domain in full, with the rest retrieved from reference TRBV7-9 and TRBJ2-6, is DTGVSQNPRHKITKRGQNVTFRCDPISEHNRLYWYRQTLGQGPEFLTYFQNEAQLEKSRLLSDRFSAERPKGSFSTLEIQRTEQGDSAMYLCASSSSVGANVLTFGAGSRLTVL.

This clonotype was seen many times. The chain carries TRBV13 and TRBJ2-1; TRBD2 matches at 12 bases. The CDR3 is 16 residues long. The V segment lost 5 bases and the J segment 4 bases; nucleotides outside the gene matches: 6. From germline, CDR1 is PRHDT and CDR2 FYEKMQ (reference sequence). CDR3 region: CASSPGGLAGYNEQFF. Written as DNA, the CDR3 is TGTGCCAGCAGCCCAGGGGGACTAGCGGGTTACAATGAGCAGTTCTTC.

This chain links TRBV5-5 with TRBJ1-6; no definite D call. Germline values: CDR1 SGHKS, CDR2 YYEKEE (reference sequence). This CDR3 region has 14 residues. V dropped 0 bases and J dropped 13 bases, with 14 bases sitting between them. The CDR3 reads CASSLDQEDRPLHF. CDR3 bases: TGTGCCAGCAGCTTGGATCAGGAAGATAGGCCCCTCCACTTT.

This clonotype has just a few counts. The V call is TRBV27, the J call TRBJ1-3, with 7 bases aligning to TRBD1. The CDR3 runs 15 residues. Germline V gene sequence: CDR1 MNHEY, CDR2 SMNVEV (reference sequence). With 2 bases clipped from V and 3 bases from J, the junction kept 4 bases outside the gene matches. In DNA form, the CDR3 reads TGTGCCAGCAGTTTAGTAGGGGGCGGTGGAAACACCATATATTTT. Protein sequence: CASSLVGGGGNTIYF.

This chain joins TRBV6-5 and TRBJ2-1; maybe TRBD1 (6 bases). Germline V gene lookup returns CDR1 MNHEY and CDR2 SVGAGI. This CDR3 is built from 17 residues. Trimming shortened V by 1 base and J by 0 bases, and 13 bases separated the two germline ends. The CDR3 DNA reads TGTGCCAGCAGTTACTTTGGCAGGGGCAGCTCCTACAATGAGCAGTTCTTC. This sequence encodes CASSYFGRGSSYNEQFF.

This rearrangement joins TRBV6-4 to TRBJ2-7; 7 bases are shared with TRBD2. This CDR3 spans 15 amino acids. Per germline, CDR1 MRHNA and CDR2 SNTAGT. The junction had 17 bases not matched to a gene; V was cut back by 11 bases and J by 4 bases. The CDR3 loop is CAFVADAAGEYEQYF. For the CDR3, the DNA is TGTGCCTTTGTGGCGGACGCGGCGGGAGAATACGAGCAGTACTTC.

The count of this clonotype is one. CDR3 nucleotide sequence: TGTGCCAGCAGTGAACTCCAAGAGCCCGGGGAGCTGTTTTTT. Translation: CASSELQEPGELFF. The chain joins TRBV6-1 to TRBJ2-2; D gene uncertain. The CDR3 loop spans 14 amino acids. The germline V gene has CDR1 MNHNS and CDR2 SASEGT. V was shortened by 2 bases and J by 6 bases, with 10 bases between the two germline ends.

This clonotype was observed at least ten times. V usage is TRBV10-1 and J usage is TRBJ2-5; D is ambiguous. The CDR3 totals 14 residues. The germline V and J ends were trimmed by 0 bases and 5 bases, with 10 bases remaining between them. Germline V lookup: CDR1 WNHNN, CDR2 SYGVQD (reference sequence). This chain's CDR3 is CASSESYPPETQYF. CDR3 nucleotides: TGCGCCAGCAGTGAGTCATACCCCCCCGAGACCCAGTACTTC.

This clonotype showed up just a few times. V gene TRBV4-1 combines with J gene TRBJ1-1; possible D gene TRBD1, 6 bases. Looked up from germline, CDR1 is MGHRA and CDR2 is YSYEKL. The CDR3 totals 14 residues. V gave up 4 bases and J gave up 6 bases, with 15 bases separating them. The DNA for the CDR3 is TGCGCCAGCAGCCTACAACAGGGAAGGGCTGAAGCTTTCTTT. It specifies CASSLQQGRAEAFF.